The rows below give T cell receptor beta chains drawn from one sample of a study of blood T cell repertoires in COVID-19. Profiling relied on immunoSEQ multiplex PCR, and the TCRdb table lists in-frame clones only, not all of them. Of about 53,000 clones listed, 86% are singletons. The sample taken for sequencing was peripheral blood. The receptor set was obtained from a man at least 80 years old with acute or convalescent COVID-19. CDR3s include the opening cysteine and the closing phenylalanine or tryptophan. D genes are given only for firm matches. Clone size appears in some rows only: once, few, many, or a class for an expanded clone.

TRBJ2-1 | NA | once | TRBV7-9 | TGTGCCAGCAGCTCCATGGGGGCCTCCAGCTCCTACAATGAGCAGTTCTTC | CASSSMGASSSYNEQFF
TRBJ2-5 | NA | NA | TRBV12-3/TRBV12-4 | TGTGCCAGCACCTCCACAGGGCAAGAGACCCAGTACTTC | CASTSTGQETQYF
TRBJ2-7 | NA | NA | TRBV5-6 | TGTGCCAGCAGCGTTATGTCCTACGAGCAGTACTTC | CASSVMSYEQYF
TRBJ2-1 | TRBD2 | few | TRBV7-8 | TGTGCCAGCAGCTTAGAGACTAGCGGGGCAGGCTACAATGAGCAGTTCTTC | CASSLETSGAGYNEQFF
TRBJ1-2 | NA | NA | TRBV6-2/TRBV6-3 | TGTGCCAGCAGTTACTCGAGGTGGTTGGGGGCAAGCGGCTACACCTTC | CASSYSRWLGASGYTF
TRBJ2-5 | NA | NA | TRBV28 | TGTGCCAGCAGTTTTTCGGGGGACCAAGAGACCCAGTACTTC | CASSFSGDQETQYF
TRBJ2-3 | NA | NA | TRBV19 | TGTGCCAGTAGTGGGGGGGGGCACCCCAGCACAGATACGCAGTATTTT | CASSGGGHPSTDTQYF
TRBJ2-3 | TRBD2 | NA | TRBV7-3 | TGTGCCAGCAGCTTAAGTAGCGGGGGGGCATCAGATACGCAGTATTTT | CASSLSSGGASDTQYF
TRBJ2-1 | NA | few | TRBV19 | TGTGCCAGTAGTCCTAGGGGTGTCCCCCCTTACAATGAGCAGTTCTTC | CASSPRGVPPYNEQFF
TRBJ1-1 | NA | NA | TRBV28 | TGTGCCAGCAGTTACCGACTACGAGCTTTCTTT | CASSYRLRAFF
TRBJ1-6 | NA | NA | TRBV7-9 | TGTGCCAGCAGCCAGGGTAGTACGTCACCCCTCCACTTT | CASSQGSTSPLHF
TRBJ1-6 | NA | NA | TRBV11-2 | TGTGCCAGCAGCTTAGACAGCAGGAATTCACCCCTCCACTTT | CASSLDSRNSPLHF
TRBJ2-7 | TRBD1 | NA | TRBV18 | TGTGCCAGCTCACTCGTGGACAGGGACCACGAGCAGTACTTC | CASSLVDRDHEQYF
TRBJ1-3 | TRBD1 | once | TRBV7-9 | TGTGCCAGCAGCCATTCAGGGGGCGCGAGCTCTGGAAACACCATATATTTT | CASSHSGGASSGNTIYF
TRBJ2-3 | NA | NA | TRBV13 | TGTGCCAGCAACCCCGGGGGAACAGATACGCAGTATTTT | CASNPGGTDTQYF
TRBJ1-2 | TRBD1 | few | TRBV30 | TGTGCCAGAGGCCGGGACAGGGACTATGGCTACACCTTC | CARGRDRDYGYTF
TRBJ2-4 | TRBD1 | NA | TRBV11-2 | TGTGCCAGCAGCACCGCCGGACAGGGGGCGCAAAACATTCAGTACTTC | CASSTAGQGAQNIQYF
TRBJ1-5 | NA | NA | TRBV19 | TGTGCCAGTAGTGGGGGCTTCAGCAATCAGCCCCAGCATTTT | CASSGGFSNQPQHF
TRBJ1-5 | NA | few | TRBV10-2 | TGCGCCAGCAGTAAGCAGGGCGACAATCAGCCCCAGCATTTT | CASSKQGDNQPQHF
TRBJ2-2 | NA | NA | TRBV24-1 | TGTGCCACCAGTGATCGGGGGAACACCGGGGAGCTGTTTTTT | CATSDRGNTGELFF
TRBJ1-1 | NA | NA | TRBV7-6 | TGTGCCAGCAGGGTGGGGCAGAACACTGAAGCTTTCTTT | CASRVGQNTEAFF
TRBJ1-4 | TRBD1 | NA | TRBV10-3 | TGTGCCATCAGTGGGTCAGGGACAGGGAGCCGAAAACTGTTTTTT | CAISGSGTGSRKLFF
TRBJ2-7 | TRBD1 | NA | TRBV14 | TGTGCCAGCAGCCGGGACAGGGTAATGGAGCAGTACTTC | CASSRDRVMEQYF
TRBJ1-1 | NA | NA | TRBV3-1/TRBV3-2 | TGTGCCAGCAGACGGGGGGACACTGAAGCTTTCTTT | CASRRGDTEAFF
TRBJ2-5 | TRBD1 | NA | TRBV5-8 | TGTGCCAGCGACAGGGGGCGCACTGAGACCCAGTACTTC | CASDRGRTETQYF
TRBJ2-3 | NA | NA | TRBV19 | TGTGCCAGTAGACAACTAGTTGGGTCTAGCACAGATACGCAGTATTTT | CASRQLVGSSTDTQYF
TRBJ2-4 | NA | NA | TRBV30 | TGTGCCTGGAGTTCCTACAAAAACATTCAGTACTTC | CAWSSYKNIQYF
TRBJ1-1 | NA | NA | TRBV18 | TGTGCCAGCTCACCGTACACAGCATATGAAGCTTTCTTT | CASSPYTAYEAFF
TRBJ2-4 | NA | NA | TRBV15 | TGTGCCACCAGCAGAGATGGAGGGAACGGACTAGCCAAAAACATTCAGTACTTC | CATSRDGGNGLAKNIQYF
TRBJ2-4 | NA | NA | TRBV12-3/TRBV12-4 | TGTGCCAGCACGACACTAGCCAAAAACATTCAGTACTTC | CASTTLAKNIQYF
TRBJ2-1 | NA | NA | TRBV7-7 | TGTGCTAGCAGCCCAGTGGCTAGCCCCAGCGAGGAGCAGTTCTTC | CASSPVASPSEEQFF
TRBJ1-5 | NA | NA | TRBV6-5 | TGTGCCAGCAGGATACAAGAAAGTCAGCCCCAGCATTTT | CASRIQESQPQHF
TRBJ2-3 | NA | NA | TRBV6-2/TRBV6-3 | TGTGCCAGCAGTTCTAGCACAGATACGCAGTATTTT | CASSSSTDTQYF
TRBJ1-2 | NA | NA | TRBV19 | TGTGCCAGTAGTCCGGGGGTCGCGGATGGCTACACCTTC | CASSPGVADGYTF
TRBJ1-3 | TRBD1 | NA | TRBV9 | TGTGCCAGCAGCCCGCGGGACAGCCGATTAAACACCATATATTTT | CASSPRDSRLNTIYF
TRBJ1-1 | TRBD1 | NA | TRBV6-6 | TGTGCCAGCAGTTACCCAGGGGGCGGTCAGGCTTTCTTT | CASSYPGGGQAFF
TRBJ2-3 | TRBD2 | once | TRBV7-9 | TGTGCCAGCAGTTCACCTGCGGGGGGCAGACTCACTAGCACAGATACGCAGTATTTT | CASSSPAGGRLTSTDTQYF
TRBJ1-3 | NA | few | TRBV29-1 | TGCAGCGTTGAAGTAGGTGGAGGTGGAAACACCATATATTTT | CSVEVGGGGNTIYF
TRBJ1-1 | TRBD1 | NA | TRBV3-1/TRBV3-2 | TGTGCCAGCAGCCTACAGGGGGGGTACACTGAAGCTTTCTTT | CASSLQGGYTEAFF
TRBJ2-3 | TRBD1 | NA | TRBV6-5 | TGTGCCAGCAGAAGGACAGGGGCCAGCACAGATACGCAGTATTTT | CASRRTGASTDTQYF
TRBJ2-5 | TRBD2 | NA | TRBV9 | TGTGCCAGCAGCGTCCAAGGGGGCGGGGACCGGACTAGCGGGGCTCAAGAGACCCAGTACTTC | CASSVQGGGDRTSGAQETQYF
TRBJ2-2 | NA | NA | TRBV6-5 | TGTGCCAGCAGGTCTACCTCAACCACCGGGGAGCTGTTTTTT | CASRSTSTTGELFF
TRBJ1-5 | TRBD1 | NA | TRBV7-2 | TGTGCCAGCAGCTTAGTACAGGGGGTGCAGCCCCAGCATTTT | CASSLVQGVQPQHF
TRBJ1-4 | NA | once | TRBV9 | TGTGCCAGCGGCAGGCGGGGGGACATTGCAACTAATGAAAAACTGTTTTTT | CASGRRGDIATNEKLFF
TRBJ1-4 | NA | NA | TRBV2 | TGTGCCTGGTCCGTAAGGCAGGGCGAAAAACTGTTTTTT | CAWSVRQGEKLFF
TRBJ1-3 | NA | once | TRBV6-1 | TGTGCCAGCAGTGAAGGGCTTGGAAACACCATATATTTT | CASSEGLGNTIYF
TRBJ1-3 | TRBD1 | NA | TRBV9 | TGTGCCAGCAGCGTAGCACAGGGGGCTGGAAACACCATATATTTT | CASSVAQGAGNTIYF
TRBJ1-1 | NA | NA | TRBV5-1 | TGCGCCAGCAGCTTTCAAGGGGAAGACACTGAAGCTTTCTTT | CASSFQGEDTEAFF
TRBJ2-3 | TRBD1 | NA | TRBV5-1 | TGCGCCAGCAGCTTGACGGGACAGGTCGGGGATACGCAGTATTTT | CASSLTGQVGDTQYF
TRBJ2-7 | TRBD2 | few | TRBV30 | TGTGCCTGGAGTCCGGGACTAGCGGCCTACGAGCAGTACTTC | CAWSPGLAAYEQYF
TRBJ1-5 | NA | NA | TRBV27 | TGTGCCAGCAGTCCCGACAATAGCAATCAGCCCCAGCATTTT | CASSPDNSNQPQHF
TRBJ2-7 | TRBD1 | NA | TRBV10-1 | TGCGCCAGCAGTGAGGCCGGGACAGGGTGGTACGAGCAGTACTTC | CASSEAGTGWYEQYF
TRBJ2-1 | TRBD1 | NA | TRBV11-3 | TGTGCCAGCAGCTCAGGACAGGGGACAGGCAATGAGCAGTTCTTC | CASSSGQGTGNEQFF
TRBJ1-5 | TRBD1 | NA | TRBV6-5 | TGTGCCAGCAGCAGACAGGGTGGCAATCAGCCCCAGCATTTT | CASSRQGGNQPQHF
TRBJ1-1 | NA | NA | TRBV6-2/TRBV6-3 | TGTGCCAGCAGTTACTCGATAGGGAGCAGGGAAGCTTTCTTT | CASSYSIGSREAFF
TRBJ2-7 | TRBD2 | NA | TRBV14 | TGTGCCAGCAGCCCTAGCCAATGGGGAGCGGGGGGGCGATTCGACGAGCAGTACTTC | CASSPSQWGAGGRFDEQYF
TRBJ1-4 | NA | NA | TRBV11-2 | TGTGCCAGCAGCCCAGGGCTGCTCAATGAAAAAGTGTTTTTT | CASSPGLLNEKVFF